This T cell receptor beta chain was retrieved from a study of blood T cell repertoires in COVID-19. About the research overall: Acute-phase and convalescent COVID-19 samples originated in the United States, Italy and Spain. From T cells, B-cell-depleted T cells, or PBMCs came the material, which was cDNA or gDNA.

This CDR3 has 17 residues. Germline lookup yields CDR1 SGDLS and CDR2 YYNGEE. J lost 0 bases, V lost 4 bases, and 9 bases had no gene match. In the authors' workflow: Estimation of nucleated cell counts relied on the amplification of reference gene primers. Profiling relied on immunoSEQ multiplex PCR, and the TCRdb table lists in-frame clones only, not all of them. V, J and clone size derive from that table, while D and trimming were established from the DNA sequence. The sample contains around 250,000 clones, about nine tenths of which appear only once. This clone was recorded only once. This clonotype was obtained from a man aged 55 to 70 with acute or convalescent COVID-19. This chain joins TRBV9 and TRBJ2-3; TRBD2 matches 9 bases. Material: peripheral blood. The CDR3: CASSLGVAGGSTDTQYF. CDR3 DNA: TGTGCCAGCAGCCTAGGCGTCGCGGGAGGGAGCACAGATACGCAGTATTTT.